The clone carrying this T cell receptor (beta chain) ranks as medium-sized. This beta chain is a stray sequence in a library constructed for alpha chains; its clone size is not meaningful. Alpha and beta constant-region primers primed reverse transcription of around 500 ng RNA. Alpha and beta chain libraries were made separately by chain-specific third strand synthesis with multiplexing indices. One entry per CDR3 protein, called by TCRdb with MiXCR from the 5' RACE reads. The top ten hold roughly a fifth of the sample, which has about 8,000 distinct CDR3 sequences, more than 6.5% seen once. This sample is drawn from a study of HIV-infected patients and healthy controls. Roughly three months, about 14 weeks, into antiretroviral therapy, follow-up blood was collected. The repertoire came from unfractionated whole blood and reflected all unsorted peripheral T cells. Looked up from germline, CDR1 is MDHEN and CDR2 is SYDVKM. This CDR3 spans 15 amino acids. The V end lost 6 bases, the J end lost 0 bases, and 9 bases lay between the germline ends.

This clonotype was sampled from an adult with HIV infection. The J gene is TRBJ2-6, the V gene TRBV28, with D perhaps matching TRBD1 (5 bases). Sample: blood, taken during antiretroviral therapy. This CDR3 reads CASSLTGSGANVLTF. CDR3 in DNA: TGTGCCAGCAGCTTAACAGGCTCTGGGGCCAACGTCCTGACTTTC.